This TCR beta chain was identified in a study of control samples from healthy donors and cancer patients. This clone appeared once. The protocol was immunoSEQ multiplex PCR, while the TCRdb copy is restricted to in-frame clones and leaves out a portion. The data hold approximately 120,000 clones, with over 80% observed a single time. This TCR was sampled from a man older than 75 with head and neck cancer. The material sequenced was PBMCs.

The CDR3 region is CASSPRGVSYEQYF. The DNA of the CDR3 is TGTGCCAGCAGCCCGCGGGGAGTCTCCTACGAGCAGTACTTC. The gene calls are TRBV9 and TRBJ2-7; TRBD2 might be the D (6 bases). Germline-derived CDR1 and CDR2 are SGDLS and YYNGEE. Trimming cost V 4 bases and J 0 bases, with 11 bases left between them. The CDR3 consists of 14 residues.